The source of this T cell receptor beta chain is a study of brain T cells in children with intractable seizures. Time point specified: blood from clinic visit 5 months post-surgery; TSC patient then seizure free. Findings and limits, study-wide: HCMV serostatus was not known, and viral specificity came from CDR3 similarity only.

Trimming cost V 4 bases and J 4 bases; bases outside gene matches: 9. The V gene's germline CDR1 is SGDLS and CDR2 YYNGEE. The CDR3 sequence is 16 residues long. Comment on this clone: Its antigen is as yet unknown.

Clones were sequenced by immunoSEQ multiplex PCR, and TCRdb holds only the in-frame ones, with some missing. The sample lists 340,000 or so clones; roughly 92% were seen once. The origin of this receptor is a boy under three years old with tuberous sclerosis and intractable seizures. Sequenced here: peripheral blood, sampled around 5 months after surgery. The chain carries TRBV9 and TRBJ1-2, with 11 bases that match TRBD1. In DNA, the CDR3 is TGTGCCAGCAGCCCTACCGGGACAGGGGGAGCCTATGGCTACACCTTC. It yields the protein CASSPTGTGGAYGYTF.